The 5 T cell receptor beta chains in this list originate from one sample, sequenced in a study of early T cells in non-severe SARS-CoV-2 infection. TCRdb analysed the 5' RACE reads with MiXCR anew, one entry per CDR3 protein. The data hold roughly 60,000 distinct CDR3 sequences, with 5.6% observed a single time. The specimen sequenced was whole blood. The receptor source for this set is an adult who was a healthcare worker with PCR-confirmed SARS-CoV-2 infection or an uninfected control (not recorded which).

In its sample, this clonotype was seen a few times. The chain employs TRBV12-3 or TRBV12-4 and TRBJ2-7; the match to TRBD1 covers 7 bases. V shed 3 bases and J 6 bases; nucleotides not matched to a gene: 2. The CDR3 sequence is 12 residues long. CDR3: CASSFSGGEQYF. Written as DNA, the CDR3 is TGTGCCAGCAGTTTTTCAGGGGGCGAGCAGTACTTC.

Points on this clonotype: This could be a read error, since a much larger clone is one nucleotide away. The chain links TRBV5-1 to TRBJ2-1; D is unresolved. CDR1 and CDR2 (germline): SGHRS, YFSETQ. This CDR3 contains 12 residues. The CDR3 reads CGSSFDVSEQFF. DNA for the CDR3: TGCGGCAGCAGCTTCGATGTTAGTGAGCAGTTCTTC.

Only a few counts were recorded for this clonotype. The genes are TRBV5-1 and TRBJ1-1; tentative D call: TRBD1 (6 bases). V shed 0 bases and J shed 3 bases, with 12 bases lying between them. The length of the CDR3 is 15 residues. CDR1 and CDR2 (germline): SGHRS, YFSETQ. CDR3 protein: CASSLAVRGDTEAFF. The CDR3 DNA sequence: TGCGCCAGCAGCTTGGCCGTGAGGGGGGACACTGAAGCTTTCTTT.

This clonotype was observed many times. CDR3 DNA: TGTGCCAGCAGGGAGACTAGCGGGAGATTCGCCGGGGAGCTGTTTTTT. Its translation: CASRETSGRFAGELFF. The chain employs TRBV5-4 and TRBJ2-2, with TRBD2 identical over 12 bases. J gave up 6 bases and V 5 bases, and 8 bases lay outside the gene matches. The CDR3 is 16 amino acids. Germline CDR1 and CDR2: SGHNT and YYREEE (reference sequence).

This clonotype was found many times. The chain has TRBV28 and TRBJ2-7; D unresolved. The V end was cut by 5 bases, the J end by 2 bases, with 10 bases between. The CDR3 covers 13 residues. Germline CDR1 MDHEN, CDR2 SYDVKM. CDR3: CASSVIQTYEQYF. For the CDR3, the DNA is TGTGCCAGCAGTGTTATACAGACCTACGAGCAGTACTTC.